These 16 T cell receptor beta chains were all obtained from the same sample, sequenced in a study of shared clonotypes between healthy human individuals. Produced via immunoSEQ multiplex PCR; TCRdb's table is partial and in-frame only. The sample has 2 million or so clones, 95% seen once. Sequenced material: naive CD4+ T cells sorted from blood. The subset is: CD45RA+ positively selected. Receptors were obtained from a young man in good health.

This clone was counted a single time. The CDR3 loop is CASSLRTSGPTYEQYF. CDR3 coding DNA: TGTGCCAGCAGCTTGCGGACTAGCGGGCCGACCTACGAGCAGTACTTC. This rearrangement joins TRBV7-8 to TRBJ2-7, with 11 bases aligning to TRBD2. Germline lookup yields CDR1 SGHVS and CDR2 FQNEAQ. The V segment lost 3 bases and the J segment 2 bases; nucleotides outside the gene matches: 6. The CDR3 runs 16 residues.

This CDR3 is CASSGPWEEQFF. CDR3 nucleotide sequence: TGTGCCAGCAGTGGACCCTGGGAAGAGCAGTTCTTC. The chain carries TRBV25-1 and TRBJ2-1; D remains unclear. CDR1 is MGHDK, CDR2 SYGVNS, per germline. V was pared by 4 bases and J by 10 bases, with 11 bases between. The CDR3 loop spans 12 amino acids.

The chain recombines TRBV6-6 with TRBJ1-5; 11 positions match TRBD1. J gave up 4 bases and V 5 bases, and 7 bases lay outside the gene matches. Per germline, CDR1 MNHNY and CDR2 SVGAGI (reference sequence). This CDR3 contains 16 residues. CDR3 nucleotides: TGTGCCAGCAGTCCGTGGGACAGGGGGAAGAATCAGCCCCAGCATTTT. Translated, it gives CASSPWDRGKNQPQHF.

CDR3 sequence: CASSPGTASSSYNEQFF. CDR3 nucleotide sequence: TGCGCCAGCAGCCCCGGGACTGCCAGCAGCTCCTACAATGAGCAGTTCTTC. The chain is built from TRBV5-1 and TRBJ2-1; TRBD2 might be the D (6 bases). CDR1 is SGHRS, CDR2 YFSETQ, per germline. This CDR3 is built from 17 residues. V lost 4 bases to trimming and J lost 0 bases, with 17 bases between them.

V gene TRBV5-6 combines with J gene TRBJ1-1; 9 bases line up with TRBD1. The CDR3 is made up of 16 amino acids. The V and J ends lost 4 bases and 4 bases, in that order; junction bases with no gene match: 11. The germline V gene encodes CDR1 SGHDT and CDR2 YYEEEE. For the CDR3, the DNA is TGTGCCAGCAGCGTTCCGGGACAGGGAGGAGGCACTGAAGCTTTCTTT. Amino acid sequence: CASSVPGQGGGTEAFF.

The chain combines TRBV9 with TRBJ2-1; 9 nucleotides agree with TRBD2. CDR1 and CDR2 (germline): SGDLS, YYNGEE. The CDR3 totals 16 residues. The J segment lost 5 bases and the V segment lost 0 bases, leaving 6 bases of the junction unmatched. The CDR3 DNA is TGTGCCAGCAGCGTAGCGGCGGGAGGGCACGACAATGAGCAGTTCTTC. It translates to CASSVAAGGHDNEQFF.

This chain joins TRBV7-2 and TRBJ2-7; either TRBD1 or TRBD2 may fit D (5 bases each). The V gene's germline CDR1 is SGHTA and CDR2 FQGNSA. The CDR3 is made up of 14 amino acids. Trimming removed 5 bases at V and 2 bases at J, with 13 bases between. CDR3 coding DNA: TGTGCCAGCAGCGTCCGGGACGGAGCCTACGAGCAGTACTTC. Its protein product is CASSVRDGAYEQYF.

Points on this clone: The junction differs from germline at one of its ends, possibly a read error. The chain couples TRBV5-1 to TRBJ2-2; D might be TRBD2 (6 bases). The CDR3 is 14 residues long. The V gene's germline CDR1 is SGHRS and CDR2 YFSETQ. This chain's CDR3 is CASSSREPTRELFF. The CDR3 bases are TGCGCCAGCAGCTCACGGGAGCCCACCAGGGAGCTGTTTTTT. Full variable domain (missing parts from reference TRBV5-1 and TRBJ2-2): KAGVTQTPRYLIKTRGQQVTLSCSPISGHRSVSWYQQTPGQGLQFLFEYFSETQRNKGNFPGRFSGRQFSNSRSEMNVSTLELGDSALYLCASSSREPTRELFFGEGSRLTVL.

This chain uses TRBV10-3 with TRBJ1-3, with a possible D match to TRBD1 (6 bases). CDR1 is ENHRY, CDR2 SYGVKD, per germline. Trimming removed 7 bases at V and 0 bases at J, with 10 bases between. The CDR3 loop spans 14 amino acids. DNA of the CDR3: TGTGCCATCAAGGACAGCCTCTCTGGAAACACCATATATTTT. It translates to CAIKDSLSGNTIYF.

The rearrangement joins TRBV27 to TRBJ1-2; D is perhaps TRBD1 (5 bases). Trimming left V 6 bases short and J 8 bases short, with 16 bases between. CDR3 length equals 13 residues. The germline V gene has CDR1 MNHEY and CDR2 SMNVEV (reference sequence). The CDR3 spells CASRSTGTEGYTF. For the CDR3, the DNA is TGTGCCAGCAGATCTACCGGGACGGAGGGCTACACCTTC.

This chain joins TRBV4-3 and TRBJ2-1; TRBD2 aligns across 8 bases. The junction had 8 bases not matched to a gene; V was cut back by 0 bases and J by 4 bases. CDR1 is LGHNA, CDR2 YSLEER, per germline. The CDR3 length is 17 residues. The CDR3 protein is CASSQEFSGSGYNEQFF. The CDR3, as DNA: TGCGCCAGCAGCCAAGAGTTCAGCGGGAGTGGGTACAATGAGCAGTTCTTC.

The chain has TRBV27 and TRBJ1-5; D is unresolved. Trimming left V 5 bases short and J 0 bases short, with 8 bases between. The CDR3 extends over 14 amino acids. Germline V gene lookup returns CDR1 MNHEY and CDR2 SMNVEV (reference sequence). The CDR3 region is CASSIKGSNQPQHF. CDR3 DNA: TGTGCCAGCAGTATAAAAGGTAGCAATCAGCCCCAGCATTTT.

The chain is built from TRBV5-1 and TRBJ2-2; 8 bases map to TRBD1. Germline V CDR1 and CDR2: SGHRS, YFSETQ. This CDR3 region has 15 residues. The junction had 7 bases not matched to a gene; V was cut back by 4 bases and J by 5 bases. Here the CDR3 DNA reads TGCGCCAGCAGCCCCGGACAGGGTTGGACCGGGGAGCTGTTTTTT. Residues: CASSPGQGWTGELFF.

V usage is TRBV29-1 and J usage is TRBJ2-4, with D hard to call. Germline lookup yields CDR1 SQVTM and CDR2 ANQGSEA. V lost 6 bases to trimming and J lost 0 bases, with 12 bases between them. This CDR3 is built from 14 residues. CDR3: CSVQRLLAKNIQYF. The CDR3 DNA sequence: TGCAGCGTCCAAAGGTTACTAGCCAAAAACATTCAGTACTTC.

This chain connects TRBV29-1 to TRBJ2-5; 8 bases align to TRBD1. The CDR3 covers 13 residues. CDR1 SQVTM and CDR2 ANQGSEA come from the germline V gene. V shed 3 bases, J shed 5 bases, and the junction held 5 bases outside the gene matches. The CDR3 nucleotides read TGCAGCGTTGAGCAGACAGGGGTTGAGACCCAGTACTTC. This encodes CSVEQTGVETQYF.

J is TRBJ2-1 and V is TRBV7-2; D remains unclear. CDR1 is SGHTA, CDR2 FQGNSA, per germline. Trimming removed 4 bases from V and 8 bases from J, with 15 bases in between. This CDR3 region has 14 residues. The DNA for the CDR3 is TGTGCCAGCAGCTCTACGACCCGGTGGGATGAGCAGTTCTTC. Amino acid sequence: CASSSTTRWDEQFF.